This passage covers 29 T cell receptor beta chains from one sample sequenced in a study of T-cell memory formation after mild COVID-19 listed by TCRdb under 2021. The library was prepared using 5' RACE. The listed sequencing device is Illumina NovaSeq 6000. The raw public reads went through TCRdb reprocessing: fastp at Q25, MiXCR clone calling, in-frame beta chains kept. Each CDR3 protein gets just one entry, which takes the most common genes and DNA from the rows behind it. The sample table contains roughly 100,000 distinct CDR3 sequences; only one count was recorded for more than 12% of them. About 43% of the sample goes to the ten largest clones. Sequenced: PBMCs or a T cell subset sorted from them (not recorded which). The source is a man between 18 and 35 years old who had mild COVID-19 (a few samples of this study predate the infection). The sample titles of this study are shuffled in the database, so cell type and time point are left out; the donor was told from shared clones.

This chain joins TRBV29-1 and TRBJ2-2; D unclear. The CDR3 covers 12 residues. Per germline, CDR1 SQVTM and CDR2 ANQGSEA. Trimming shortened V by 4 bases and J by 6 bases, and 9 bases separated the two germline ends. CDR3 DNA: TGCAGCGTTGTAATGCTTGCCGGGGAGCTGTTTTTT. This translates into CSVVMLAGELFF.

The V and J genes are TRBV27 and TRBJ1-2; possibly TRBD1 for D (6 bases). CDR1 MNHEY and CDR2 SMNVEV come from the germline V gene (reference sequence). The V end was cut by 5 bases, the J end by 4 bases, with 14 bases between. The CDR3 totals 14 residues. For the CDR3, the DNA is TGTGCCAGCAGTCCGGAGGGGGTTTTCTATGGCTACACCTTC. Translation: CASSPEGVFYGYTF.

This clonotype was counted only a few times. V gene TRBV7-9 combines with J gene TRBJ2-5; 9 nucleotides match TRBD1. The CDR3 is 13 amino acids. Germline lookup yields CDR1 SEHNR and CDR2 FQNEAQ (reference sequence). Unmatched junction bases numbered 6, after V lost 10 bases and J lost 3 bases. The CDR3 sequence is CATSTGGEETQYF. The CDR3 region has the DNA TGTGCCACGTCGACAGGGGGAGAAGAGACCCAGTACTTC.

This clonotype came up a few times. V is TRBV7-9 and J is TRBJ1-1, with no clear D. Germline V gene data show CDR1 as SEHNR and CDR2 as FQNEAQ (reference sequence). CDR3 size: 15 residues. V lost 7 bases, J lost 4 bases, and 19 bases lay in between. The CDR3 sequence: CASIPTWAAGTEAFF. CDR3 sequence (DNA): TGTGCCAGCATCCCGACCTGGGCGGCAGGCACTGAAGCTTTCTTT.

This clonotype came up a few times. The V and J genes are TRBV4-3 and TRBJ2-3; no clear D gene. Germline V gives CDR1 LGHNA, CDR2 YSLEER. V was cut by 0 bases and J by 5 bases, with 6 bases left in between. The CDR3 is made up of 13 amino acids. The CDR3, as DNA: TGCGCCAGCAGCCAAGATGAGCTAGATACGCAGTATTTT. Translated: CASSQDELDTQYF.

The chain carries TRBV27 and TRBJ2-7; D remains unclear. With 3 bases removed from V and 5 bases from J, the gap between germline ends came to 11 bases. The germline CDR1 and CDR2 sequences are MNHEY and SMNVEV (reference sequence). The CDR3 totals 13 residues. The CDR3 region is CASSFRPPHEQYF. The CDR3 DNA reads TGTGCCAGCAGTTTCAGACCACCCCACGAGCAGTACTTC.

CDR3 sequence reads: CAISPTGSSYEQYF. The CDR3 DNA follows: TGTGCCATCAGTCCGACAGGGTCTTCCTACGAGCAGTACTTC. The genes are TRBV10-3 and TRBJ2-7, with TRBD1 matching over 7 bases. The CDR3 is made up of 14 amino acids. V shed 5 bases, J shed 1 base, and the junction held 5 bases outside the gene matches. Per the germline V gene, CDR1 is ENHRY and CDR2 is SYGVKD.

This clonotype has more than one count but fewer than ten. V gene TRBV20-1 combines with J gene TRBJ2-3; the D gene is possibly TRBD2 (5 bases). Trimming pared 0 bases from V and 11 bases from J, leaving 12 bases between. The germline CDR1 and CDR2 sequences are DFQATT and SNEGSKA (reference sequence). This CDR3 has 12 residues. The CDR3, as DNA: TGCAGTGCTAGAGATCAGACGGGGTTGCAGTATTTT. Translating gives CSARDQTGLQYF.

This clonotype appeared a few times. This chain joins TRBV30 and TRBJ1-2; D gene uncertain. The CDR3 consists of 14 residues. V shed 1 base and J shed 4 bases, with 13 bases lying between them. Germline V lookup: CDR1 GTSNPN, CDR2 SVGIG (reference sequence). DNA for the CDR3: TGTGCCTGGAGTGGTACGAACAGAGGCTATGGCTACACCTTC. Protein sequence: CAWSGTNRGYGYTF.

On this clonotype itself: The limits of the CDR3 on the DNA are not certain, so only TCRdb's listed CDR3 is given. The chain joins TRBV5-4 to TRBJ2-1; the D call in the table, TRBD1, was not verified against the DNA. Termini included, the CDR3 measures 14 amino acids. From germline, CDR1 is SGHNT and CDR2 YYREEE (reference sequence). The CDR3 protein is CASSFGPGNNEQFF.

This clonotype was seen just once. The J gene is TRBJ2-6, the V gene TRBV6-4; 8 bases line up with TRBD1. With 4 bases clipped from V and 0 bases from J, the junction kept 8 bases outside the gene matches. CDR1 is MRHNA, CDR2 SNTAGT, per germline. This CDR3 is built from 18 residues. CDR3 sequence: CASSAYGTGLSGANVLTF. The CDR3 DNA reads as TGTGCCAGCAGTGCATATGGGACAGGCCTCTCTGGGGCCAACGTCCTGACTTTC.

This chain connects TRBV6-5 to TRBJ1-6, with a tentative D call TRBD1 (6 bases). The germline gives CDR1 MNHEY, CDR2 SVGAGI. Trimming removed 4 bases at V and 2 bases at J, with 18 bases between. The CDR3 consists of 18 residues. The CDR3 DNA reads TGTGCCAGCAGTTGGGACCCCCAACAGGGAACCTATAATTCACCCCTCCACTTT. This sequence encodes CASSWDPQQGTYNSPLHF.

J is TRBJ1-2 and V is TRBV7-9; 8 positions agree with TRBD1. V was pared by 5 bases and J by 1 base, with 6 bases of the junction left unmatched. From germline, CDR1 is SEHNR and CDR2 FQNEAQ (reference sequence). The CDR3 extends over 15 amino acids. CDR3 sequence reads: CASSLGQGRNYGYTF. DNA of the CDR3: TGTGCCAGCAGCCTCGGACAGGGACGTAACTATGGCTACACCTTC. Filled out from reference TRBV7-9 and TRBJ1-2, the complete variable domain reads DTGVSQNPRHKITKRGQNVTFRCDPISEHNRLYWYRQTLGQGPEFLTYFQNEAQLEKSRLLSDRFSAERPKGSFSTLEIQRTEQGDSAMYLCASSLGQGRNYGYTFGSGTRLTVV.

The chain employs TRBV4-3 and TRBJ2-1, with 10 bases identical to TRBD2. Germline V gene sequence: CDR1 LGHNA, CDR2 YSLEER. The CDR3 runs to 18 residues. V shed 0 bases, J shed 6 bases, and the junction held 11 bases outside the gene matches. The CDR3 region has the DNA TGCGCCAGCAGCCAAGACGGGATTGCTAGCGGGGGATTCAATGAGCAGTTCTTC. Translating gives CASSQDGIASGGFNEQFF.

The chain recombines TRBV4-1 with TRBJ1-1, with TRBD1 as a possible D gene (5 bases). Germline V gives CDR1 MGHRA, CDR2 YSYEKL. V dropped 1 base and J dropped 5 bases, with 11 bases sitting between them. The CDR3 covers 14 residues. The CDR3 nucleotides read TGCGCCAGCAGCCAAGGATCAAGGGGAACTGAAGCTTTCTTT. This gives the protein CASSQGSRGTEAFF.

This clonotype was counted between two and nine times. CDR3 in DNA: TGTGCCAGCAGCTTAGATGAAAACGGGGGAGAGTACAATGAGCAGTTCTTC. Protein product: CASSLDENGGEYNEQFF. J is TRBJ2-1 and V is TRBV11-2, with a weak D call TRBD2 (6 bases). The V gene's germline CDR1 is SGHAT and CDR2 FQNNGV. V gave up 0 bases and J gave up 4 bases, with 16 bases separating them. This CDR3 contains 17 residues.

This clonotype has a handful of counts. This chain links TRBV11-2 with TRBJ2-4; 8 bases align to TRBD2. This CDR3 comprises 14 residues. V was clipped by 5 bases and J by 5 bases; unmatched bases: 5. The germline CDR1 and CDR2 sequences are SGHAT and FQNNGV. CDR3 bases: TGTGCCAGCAGCCCAGCGGGGGCCCAAAACATTCAGTACTTC. Protein product: CASSPAGAQNIQYF.

This clonotype was seen many times. V and J are TRBV12-3 or TRBV12-4 and TRBJ2-3; a possible D gene is TRBD2 (6 bases). The length of the CDR3 is 14 residues. Trimming removed 6 bases from V and 4 bases from J, with 14 bases in between. For the CDR3, the DNA is TGTGCCAGCAGCCCGGGGGAACCCTCAGATACGCAGTATTTT. It specifies CASSPGEPSDTQYF.

In nucleotides, the CDR3 is TGTGCCATCAGTGATGTGGCAGGAGGGATTGGTTACATTCAGTACTTC. Protein: CAISDVAGGIGYIQYF. V usage is TRBV10-3 and J usage is TRBJ2-4; weak D call: TRBD2 (6 bases). CDR3 length: 16 residues. The V gene lost 3 bases and the J gene lost 8 bases, with 20 bases spanning the gap. Germline-derived CDR1 and CDR2 are ENHRY and SYGVKD.

This clonotype was counted a few times. The V and J genes are TRBV7-9 and TRBJ2-5; no definite D call. V gave up 5 bases and J gave up 4 bases, with 11 bases separating them. The germline V gene has CDR1 SEHNR and CDR2 FQNEAQ (reference sequence). This CDR3 region has 13 residues. CDR3 amino acids: CASSLSAGETQYF. The DNA for the CDR3 is TGTGCCAGCAGCCTATCAGCAGGAGAGACCCAGTACTTC.

V usage is TRBV4-1 and J usage is TRBJ2-1; TRBD1 aligns across 7 bases. This CDR3 comprises 17 residues. The trim removed 3 bases at V and 8 bases at J, leaving 16 bases unmatched. Germline V gives CDR1 MGHRA, CDR2 YSYEKL. The CDR3 sequence: CASSHRLGRTGWDEQFF. CDR3 DNA: TGCGCCAGCAGCCATCGCCTTGGACGGACAGGATGGGATGAGCAGTTCTTC.

The gene calls are TRBV7-9 and TRBJ2-7, with a tentative D call TRBD2 (6 bases). The V and J ends lost 4 bases and 4 bases respectively, with 17 bases between them. Germline V lookup: CDR1 SEHNR, CDR2 FQNEAQ (reference sequence). CDR3 length: 15 residues. The CDR3 here is CASSSIAVGWYEQYF. The CDR3 DNA is TGTGCCAGCAGCTCGATAGCGGTGGGTTGGTACGAGCAGTACTTC.

The table lists this clonotype with a few counts. J is TRBJ1-2 and V is TRBV29-1; D gene unclear. This CDR3 is 14 amino acids long. V dropped 1 base and J dropped 4 bases, with 13 bases sitting between them. Per germline, CDR1 SQVTM and CDR2 ANQGSEA. Here the CDR3 reads CSVEVAGRFYGYTF. The CDR3 region has the DNA TGCAGCGTTGAAGTGGCAGGCCGGTTCTATGGCTACACCTTC. The complete variable domain, with remaining parts taken from reference TRBV29-1 and TRBJ1-2, reads SAVISQKPSRDICQRGTSLTIQCQVDSQVTMMFWYRQQPGQSLTLIATANQGSEATYESGFVIDKFPISRPNLTFSTLTVSNMSPEDSSIYLCSVEVAGRFYGYTFGSGTRLTVV.

The chain recombines TRBV6-6 with TRBJ1-5; D gene uncertain. CDR3 length: 14 residues. Trimming stripped 9 bases from V and 6 bases from J, with 18 bases between. Germline CDR1 and CDR2: MNHNY and SVGAGI (reference sequence). The CDR3 protein is CASGSRVLFQPQHF. In nucleotides, the CDR3 is TGTGCCAGTGGGTCGAGGGTCCTGTTTCAGCCCCAGCATTTT.

The table lists this clonotype with a few counts. The chain combines TRBV11-2 with TRBJ1-1; no definite D call. This CDR3 is built from 15 residues. Germline V lookup: CDR1 SGHAT, CDR2 FQNNGV. V lost 1 base and J 0 bases, leaving 9 bases between the germline ends. DNA of the CDR3: TGTGCCAGCAGCTTAGTGGGAGTCATGAACACTGAAGCTTTCTTT. Its translation: CASSLVGVMNTEAFF.

The gene calls are TRBV29-1 and TRBJ2-2; possibly TRBD2 for D (6 bases). V was pared by 5 bases and J by 6 bases, with 13 bases between. Germline V gene lookup returns CDR1 SQVTM and CDR2 ANQGSEA. This CDR3 contains 13 residues. The CDR3 reads CSVLGGGPGELFF. DNA of the CDR3: TGCAGCGTTCTGGGGGGAGGCCCCGGGGAGCTGTTTTTT.

The DNA of the CDR3 is TGCAGCGTAGGGACAAGCGAGCAGTACTTC. It specifies CSVGTSEQYF. This chain connects TRBV29-1 to TRBJ2-7; possibly TRBD1 for D (6 bases). The CDR3 totals 10 residues. Germline V lookup: CDR1 SQVTM, CDR2 ANQGSEA. Between the trimmed V and J ends, which lost 6 bases and 6 bases, there was a span of 9 bases.

About this clonotype itself: The junction differs from germline at one of its ends, possibly a read error. This sequence joins TRBV4-1 and TRBJ2-3; D might be TRBD2 (6 bases). CDR1 is MGHRA, CDR2 YSYEKL, per germline. The CDR3 runs to 15 residues. CDR3 coding DNA: TGCGCCAGCAGCCAAGCGGAGGGAGGAGGAAATACGCAGTATTTC. Its translation: CASSQAEGGGNTQYF.

This clonotype was seen ten or more times. The chain carries TRBV13 and TRBJ1-1; D possibly corresponds to TRBD1 (5 bases). CDR1 is PRHDT and CDR2 is FYEKMQ in the germline V gene (reference sequence). The V and J ends lost 0 bases and 5 bases respectively, with 13 bases between them. This CDR3 comprises 15 residues. For the CDR3, the DNA is TGTGCCAGCAGCTTAGGGGCTGGGGGAGTAACTGAAGCTTTCTTT. It codes for CASSLGAGGVTEAFF.